The T cell receptor (beta chain) under discussion was sequenced for a study of blood T cell repertoires in COVID-19. About the study: The origin of the acute and convalescent COVID-19 samples was the United States, Italy and Spain. PBMCs, B-cell-depleted T cells, or T cells were the source of the cDNA or gDNA that made up the material.

Original processing notes: Amplification of reference gene primers provided the estimated nucleated cell counts. Using immunoSEQ multiplex PCR, the repertoire was profiled, and TCRdb retains in-frame clones only, with some absent. V and J calls and clone size are those listed in that table; D and trimming were worked out from the DNA. In the table there are around 26,000 clones, roughly 91% of which are singletons. Losses at the gene ends were 7 bases for V and 4 bases for J; bases not matched to a gene: 6. CDR3 length equals 14 residues. Germline V gives CDR1 SGHNT, CDR2 YYREEE (reference sequence).

The rearrangement joins TRBV5-4 to TRBJ2-1, with 9 bases lining up with TRBD1. Sequencing was performed on peripheral blood. This clonotype was obtained from a man in his 70s with active COVID-19. The CDR3 DNA reads as TGTGCCAGCGGGAAGGACAGGGGTTACAATGAGCAGTTCTTC. Translating it yields CASGKDRGYNEQFF.